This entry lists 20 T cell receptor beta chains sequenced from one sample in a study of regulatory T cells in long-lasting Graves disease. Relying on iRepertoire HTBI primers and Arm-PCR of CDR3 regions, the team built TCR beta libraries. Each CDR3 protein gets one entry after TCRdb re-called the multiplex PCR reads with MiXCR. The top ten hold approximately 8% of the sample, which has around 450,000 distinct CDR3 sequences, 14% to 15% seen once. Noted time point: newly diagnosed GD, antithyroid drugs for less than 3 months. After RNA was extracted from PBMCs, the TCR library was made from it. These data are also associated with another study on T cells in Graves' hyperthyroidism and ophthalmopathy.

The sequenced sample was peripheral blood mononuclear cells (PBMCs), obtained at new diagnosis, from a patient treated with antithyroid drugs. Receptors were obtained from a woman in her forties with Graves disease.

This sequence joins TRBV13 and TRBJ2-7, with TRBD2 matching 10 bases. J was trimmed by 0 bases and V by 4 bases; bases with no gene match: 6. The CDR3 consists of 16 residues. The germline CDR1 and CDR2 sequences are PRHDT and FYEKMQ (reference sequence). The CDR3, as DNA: TGTGCCAGCAGCTCCCGGACTAGCGGATACTCCTACGAGCAGTACTTC. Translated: CASSSRTSGYSYEQYF.

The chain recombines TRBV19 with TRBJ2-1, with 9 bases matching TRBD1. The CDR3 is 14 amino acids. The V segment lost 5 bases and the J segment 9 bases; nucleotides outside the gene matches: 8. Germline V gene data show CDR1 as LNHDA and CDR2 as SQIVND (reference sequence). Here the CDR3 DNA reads TGTGCCAGTAGTGCACCGGGACAGGGAACTGAGCAGTTCTTC. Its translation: CASSAPGQGTEQFF.

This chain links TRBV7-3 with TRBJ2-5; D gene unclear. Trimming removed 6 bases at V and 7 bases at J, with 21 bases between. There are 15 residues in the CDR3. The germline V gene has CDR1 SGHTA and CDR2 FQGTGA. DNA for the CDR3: TGTGCCAGCAGTTCGGAGCCCGTTAATTTGGGGACCCAGTACTTC. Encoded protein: CASSSEPVNLGTQYF. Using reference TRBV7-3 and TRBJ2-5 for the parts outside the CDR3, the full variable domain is GAGVSQTPSNKVTEKGKYVELRCDPISGHTALYWYRQSLGQGPEFLIYFQGTGAADDSGLPNDRFFAVRPEGSVSTLKIQRTERGDSAVYLCASSSEPVNLGTQYFGPGTRLLVL.

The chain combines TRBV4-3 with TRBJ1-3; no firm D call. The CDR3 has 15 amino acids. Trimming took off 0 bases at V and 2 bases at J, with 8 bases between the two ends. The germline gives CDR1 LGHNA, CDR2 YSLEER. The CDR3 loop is CASSQDRDPGNTIYF. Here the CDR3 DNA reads TGCGCCAGCAGCCAAGATAGAGACCCTGGAAACACCATATATTTT.

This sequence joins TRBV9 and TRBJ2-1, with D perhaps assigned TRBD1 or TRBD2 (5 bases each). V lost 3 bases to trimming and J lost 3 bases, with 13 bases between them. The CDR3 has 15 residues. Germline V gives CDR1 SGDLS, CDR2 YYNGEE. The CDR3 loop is CASSGGSRDYNEQFF. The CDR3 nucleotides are TGTGCCAGCAGCGGGGGCTCGAGGGACTACAATGAGCAGTTCTTC.

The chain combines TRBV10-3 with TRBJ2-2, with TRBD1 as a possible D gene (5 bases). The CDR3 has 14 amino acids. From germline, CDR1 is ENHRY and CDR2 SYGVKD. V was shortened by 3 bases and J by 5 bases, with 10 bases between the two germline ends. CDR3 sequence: CAISDDSLTGELFF. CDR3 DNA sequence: TGTGCCATCAGTGATGACAGCCTAACCGGGGAGCTGTTTTTT.

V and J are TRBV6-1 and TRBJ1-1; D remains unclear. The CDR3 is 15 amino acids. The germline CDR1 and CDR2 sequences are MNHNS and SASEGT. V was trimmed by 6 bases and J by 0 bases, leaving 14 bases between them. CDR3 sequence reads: CASSAATSLNTEAFF. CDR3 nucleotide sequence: TGTGCCAGCAGCGCTGCGACCAGTTTGAACACTGAAGCTTTCTTT.

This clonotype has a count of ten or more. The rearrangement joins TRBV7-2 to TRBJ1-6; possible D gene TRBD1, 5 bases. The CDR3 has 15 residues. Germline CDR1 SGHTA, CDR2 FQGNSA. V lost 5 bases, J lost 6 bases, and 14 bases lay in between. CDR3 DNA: TGTGCCAGCAGCCAACCGGGACGGGTTAATTCACCCCTCCACTTT. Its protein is CASSQPGRVNSPLHF.

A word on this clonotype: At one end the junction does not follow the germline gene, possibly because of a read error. Here the CDR3 reads CASGLERGLYEQYF. DNA for the CDR3: TGTGCCAGCGGCTTGGAGAGGGGTCTTTACGAGCAGTACTTC. The chain uses TRBV5-5 and TRBJ2-7, with D possibly called TRBD1 or TRBD2 (5 bases each). Germline CDR1 SGHKS, CDR2 YYEKEE (reference sequence). There are 14 residues in the CDR3.

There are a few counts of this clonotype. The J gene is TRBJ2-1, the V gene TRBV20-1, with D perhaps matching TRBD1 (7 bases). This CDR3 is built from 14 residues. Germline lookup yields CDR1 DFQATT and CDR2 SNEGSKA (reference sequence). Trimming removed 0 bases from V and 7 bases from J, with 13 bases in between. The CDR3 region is CSARDLRGRNEQFF. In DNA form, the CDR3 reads TGCAGTGCTAGAGATCTCAGGGGGAGGAATGAGCAGTTCTTC.

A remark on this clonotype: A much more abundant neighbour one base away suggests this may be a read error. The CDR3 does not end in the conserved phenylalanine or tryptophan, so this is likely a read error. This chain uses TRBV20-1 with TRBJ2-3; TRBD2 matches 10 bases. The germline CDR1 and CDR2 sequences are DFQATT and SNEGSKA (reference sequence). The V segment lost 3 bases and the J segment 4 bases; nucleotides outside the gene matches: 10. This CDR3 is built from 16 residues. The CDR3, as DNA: TGCAGTGCTAGTCGGTCTAGCGGGAGTCGGGCAGATACGCAGTATTCT. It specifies CSASRSSGSRADTQYS.

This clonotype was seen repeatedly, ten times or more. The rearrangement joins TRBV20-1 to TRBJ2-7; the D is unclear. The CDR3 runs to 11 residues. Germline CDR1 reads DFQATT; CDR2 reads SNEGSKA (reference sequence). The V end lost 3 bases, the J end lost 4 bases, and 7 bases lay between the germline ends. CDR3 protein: CSASLGYEQYF. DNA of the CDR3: TGCAGTGCTAGTTTGGGATACGAGCAGTACTTC.

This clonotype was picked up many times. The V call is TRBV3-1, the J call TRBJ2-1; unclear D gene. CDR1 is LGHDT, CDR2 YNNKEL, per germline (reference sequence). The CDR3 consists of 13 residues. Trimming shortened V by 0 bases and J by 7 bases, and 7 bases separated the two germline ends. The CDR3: CASSQEYENEQFF. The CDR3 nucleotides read TGTGCCAGCAGCCAAGAATACGAGAATGAGCAGTTCTTC.

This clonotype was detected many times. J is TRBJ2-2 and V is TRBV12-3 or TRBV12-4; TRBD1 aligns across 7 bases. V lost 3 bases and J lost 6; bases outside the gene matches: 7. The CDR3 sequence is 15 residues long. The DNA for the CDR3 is TGTGCCAGCAGTTTTCGAACAGGGGTCCCCGGGGAGCTGTTTTTT. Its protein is CASSFRTGVPGELFF.

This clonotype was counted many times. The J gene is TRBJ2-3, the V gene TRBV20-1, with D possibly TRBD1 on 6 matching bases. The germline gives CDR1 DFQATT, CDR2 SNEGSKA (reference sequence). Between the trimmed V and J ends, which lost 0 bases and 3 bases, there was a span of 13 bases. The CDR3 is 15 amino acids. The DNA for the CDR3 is TGCAGTGCTAGAGATCCTGGGGGCTGGACAGATACGCAGTATTTT. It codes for CSARDPGGWTDTQYF.

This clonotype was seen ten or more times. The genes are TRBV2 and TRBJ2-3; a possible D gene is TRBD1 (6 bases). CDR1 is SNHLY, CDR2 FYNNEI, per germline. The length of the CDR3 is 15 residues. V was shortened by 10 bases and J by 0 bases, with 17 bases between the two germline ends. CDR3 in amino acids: CATSPDRSSTDTQYF. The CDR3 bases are TGTGCCACAAGTCCGGACAGATCTAGCACAGATACGCAGTATTTT.

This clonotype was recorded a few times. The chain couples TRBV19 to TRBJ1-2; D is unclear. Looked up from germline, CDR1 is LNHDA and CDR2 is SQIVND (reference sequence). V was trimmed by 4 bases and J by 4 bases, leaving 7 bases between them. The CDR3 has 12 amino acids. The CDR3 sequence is CASSNIGYGYTF. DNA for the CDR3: TGTGCCAGTAGTAACATCGGCTATGGCTACACCTTC.

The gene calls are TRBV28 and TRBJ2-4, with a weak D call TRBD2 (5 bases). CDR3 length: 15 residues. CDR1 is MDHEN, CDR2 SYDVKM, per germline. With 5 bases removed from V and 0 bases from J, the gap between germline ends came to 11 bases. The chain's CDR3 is CASSRTLSAKNIQYF. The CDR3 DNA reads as TGTGCCAGCAGTAGGACTTTGTCAGCCAAAAACATTCAGTACTTC.

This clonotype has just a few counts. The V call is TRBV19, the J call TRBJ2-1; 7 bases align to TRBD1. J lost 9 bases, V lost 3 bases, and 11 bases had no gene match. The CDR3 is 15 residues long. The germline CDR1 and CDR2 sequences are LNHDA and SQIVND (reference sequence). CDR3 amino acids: CASSILRQGHFEQFF. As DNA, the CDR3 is TGTGCCAGTAGTATTCTGAGACAGGGACACTTTGAGCAGTTCTTC.

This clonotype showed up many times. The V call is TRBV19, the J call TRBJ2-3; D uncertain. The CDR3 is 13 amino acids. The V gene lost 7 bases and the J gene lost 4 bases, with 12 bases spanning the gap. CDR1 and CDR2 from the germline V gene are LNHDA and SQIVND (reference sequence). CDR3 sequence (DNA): TGTGCCAGTACCATGGCCCCCGCAGATACGCAGTATTTT. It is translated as CASTMAPADTQYF.